These 9 T cell receptor beta chains originate from one sample sequenced in a study of STAT3 mutations in large granular lymphocyte leukemia. Findings and caveats of the study: In T-cell large granular lymphocyte leukemia, about half of patients showed multiple immunodominant subclonotypes.

This table comes from immunoSEQ multiplex PCR, and its TCRdb copy is limited to in-frame clones, with some not included. The sample includes 35,000 to 40,000 clones, approximately 91% of them seen just once. The antigens for these receptors are not known. Sequencing used PBMCs. The receptors were sampled from a human donor with T large granular lymphocyte leukemia. Some clones in this sample may be carry-over from other donors' samples.

For the CDR3, the DNA is TGTGCCAGCAGCAAACGGCCCGCGACCACCTACGAGCAGTACTTC. This translates into CASSKRPATTYEQYF. This chain joins TRBV21-1 and TRBJ2-7. TRBV21-1 is designated a pseudogene. This CDR3 contains 15 residues.

This clone was observed a single time. The chain recombines TRBV14 with TRBJ1-1; D is ambiguous. The CDR3 extends over 15 amino acids. CDR1 is SGHDN, CDR2 FVKESK, per germline. V dropped 0 bases and J dropped 5 bases, with 13 bases sitting between them. The CDR3 DNA is TGTGCCAGCAGCCAAGACCCCGCGGGGAAAACTGAAGCTTTCTTT. Amino acids: CASSQDPAGKTEAFF.

The rearrangement joins TRBV18 to TRBJ1-1, with D tentatively TRBD1 (5 bases). This CDR3 contains 16 residues. V was trimmed by 1 base and J by 0 bases, leaving 12 bases between them. Germline CDR1 and CDR2: KGHSH and LQKENI. The CDR3 region has the DNA TGTGCCAGCTCACCACGGGCGGGGGGGATGAACACTGAAGCTTTCTTT. Its protein product is CASSPRAGGMNTEAFF.

This clone was counted once. The conserved phenylalanine or tryptophan is not found at the CDR3 terminus, so this likely reflects a read error. Because the CDR3's place on the DNA is in doubt, the DNA is left out and the CDR3 is given as listed by TCRdb. V gene TRBV27 combines with J gene TRBJ1-2. CDR1 MNHEY and CDR2 SMNVEV come from the germline V gene (reference sequence). The CDR3 is 10 amino acids long, termini counted. CDR3 sequence reads: CASRKKGSAS.

This clone occurred once. The J gene is TRBJ2-5, the V gene TRBV18; the D gene is possibly TRBD1 (5 bases). This CDR3 spans 14 amino acids. Germline assignment: CDR1 KGHSH and CDR2 LQKENI. V lost 2 bases and J lost 5, with 12 bases in between. The CDR3 is CASSPMGLQETQYF. The CDR3 region has the DNA TGTGCCAGCTCACCAATGGGGCTCCAGGAGACCCAGTACTTC.

This clone was seen a handful of times. The V and J genes are TRBV19 and TRBJ1-2; no clear D. This CDR3 spans 12 amino acids. In germline, CDR1 is LNHDA, CDR2 SQIVND (reference sequence). V was trimmed by 5 bases and J by 4 bases, leaving 8 bases between them. CDR3 amino acids: CASSQDPYGYTF. The CDR3 nucleotides read TGTGCCAGTAGTCAGGATCCCTATGGCTACACCTTC.

The chain combines TRBV6-5 with TRBJ2-1, with 7 bases that match TRBD1. V trimming: 6 bases; J trimming: 7 bases; junction bases outside the gene matches: 6. This CDR3 has 13 residues. CDR1 and CDR2 from the germline V gene are MNHEY and SVGAGI. Written as DNA, the CDR3 is TGTGCCAGCAGCCCACAGGGGTCTAATGAGCAGTTCTTC. Its translation is CASSPQGSNEQFF.

This clone occurred once. This sequence joins TRBV7-9 and TRBJ2-3; 8 bases line up with TRBD1. CDR3 size: 13 residues. Germline values: CDR1 SEHNR, CDR2 FQNEAQ (reference sequence). V lost 5 bases to trimming and J lost 8 bases; unmatched junction nucleotides: 6. CDR3 loop: CASSPRTGFTQYF. The CDR3 DNA is TGTGCCAGCAGCCCGAGGACAGGGTTTACGCAGTATTTT.

This clone was observed once. V gene TRBV6-1 combines with J gene TRBJ1-5, with D perhaps matching TRBD1 (6 bases). The CDR3 runs to 15 residues. CDR1 is MNHNS, CDR2 SASEGT, per germline. The V gene lost 5 bases and the J gene lost 7 bases, with 18 bases spanning the gap. The DNA for the CDR3 is TGTGCCAGCAGTCCTCACCGGGGGGCCAGCCAGCCCCAGCATTTT. Encoded protein: CASSPHRGASQPQHF.